This note documents a single TCR beta chain sequence. This clone was counted only a few times. The clone's antigen remains unknown. No base quality values were provided; no much bigger clone lies one nucleotide off. Each donor gave one peripheral blood draw, averaging around 120 mL, which was collected into heparinised tubes. Using a panel that included CD45RO, CCR7, CD25, CD127, CD95 and CD27, naive, central memory, regulatory and stem cell-like memory CD4+ T cells were sorted on a BD FACSAria II. All sorted populations exceeded 98% purity. PBMCs were separated immediately by Lymphoprep density gradient centrifugation and were stained directly, without being cultured. Samples were stained and sorted in pairs, with one healthy donor and one patient per experiment, so that batch effects were minimized. The entire isolated RNA was reverse transcribed using the High Capacity cDNA Reverse Transcription Kit, and thus expressed TCRB transcripts were sequenced. Deep immunoSEQ sequencing was applied to naive, central memory and regulatory T cell samples, giving an average of about 3.4 million total reads per sample. After sorted cells were lysed in RLT buffer, RNA was extracted with DNase-treated RNeasy Micro or Mini kits, with the choice depending on cell number. To prevent cross-contamination, each cell subset was processed individually, whereas patient and healthy donor samples were processed jointly. The immunoSEQ multiplex PCR was used to amplify TCRB sequences from cDNA, yielding 87-bp fragments that span the CDR3 region. Sequencing of the amplicons was done on the Illumina HiSeq platform. The study's own analysis went as follows. PCR bias was computationally corrected using synthetic template baselines, reads within Hamming distance 2 were collapsed, and singletons that could not be merged were discarded. By aligning reads against IMGT, V, D and J genes, CDR3 length, and insertions or deletions at six rearrangement sites were assigned. Within each subset, clonotype counts were normalized to sorted cell number, after which true diversity and Gini coefficients were computed with the tcR R package. Repertoire sharing was quantified using the overlap coefficient calculated on TCRB nucleotide sequences. Out-of-frame TCRB sequences from naive cells were analyzed to stand in for the pre-selection repertoire. TCRdb carries this immuneACCESS record with in-frame sequences only. Its versions omit some clonotypes, under half of them owing to an unresolved V gene in the studies checked, with the rest unexplained. That table is the source of V, J and clone size, and D and trimming were worked out from the DNA. The sample has under 800,000 clones on record, around 16% of them singletons. The ten largest clonotypes hold around 0.095% of the sample.

The source of the sample is a study of beta chain features in type 1 diabetes (dated by TCRdb to the late 2010s). Background for the entire study: Mean age, gender distribution, total cell number and subset yield were not different between patients and healthy donors. A total of around 100 million sorted cells were examined across all samples, and RNA yield correlated strongly with the number of cells per subset. The study compared TCRB repertoires of sorted circulating CD4+ T cell subsets between recently diagnosed type 1 diabetes patients and matched healthy donors. Whereas all 30 or so donors provided naive and central memory subsets, regulatory and stem cell-like memory subsets were isolated from just 8 patients and about 8 healthy donors.

CDR1 and CDR2 are read off the germline V gene as SGHTA and FQGTGA. Trimming accounts for 8 bases at V and 5 bases at J, while the number of junction bases matched to no gene is 9. Including cysteine and phenylalanine, the CDR3 has 14 amino acids. Just CDR3 DNA is preserved here, 42 bases in frame from base 1. Overall study outcomes, separate from this receptor: Naive, central memory and regulatory TCRB repertoires appeared more similar among patients than among healthy donors. Sequencing cDNA rather than genomic DNA could over-represent highly expressing activated cells, although activation and CD3 levels did not differ between groups. Fewer insertions and more nucleotide deletions at VDJ recombination sites were observed in patients with type 1 diabetes, implying thymic rearrangement abnormalities. A moderate but significant shortening of TCRB CDR3 length was observed in type 1 diabetes patients in all four CD4+ subsets. HLA sub-analyses involved small numbers of individuals, so any influence of HLA type on TCRB rearrangement remained unresolved. Shorter templates might have been favored by PCR, but patient and control samples were amplified and corrected together, so both groups would have been affected equally by any skew.

The clonotype was recovered from a man aged 18 to 29 in good health. The chain is made from TRBV7-3 and TRBJ2-1, and 7 junctional nucleotides match TRBD1. Input material: naive CD4+ T cells from blood. The cell subset or site label for this specimen denotes: true naive CD4+ T cells. The CDR3 protein: CASSDRESDNEQFF. At the DNA level, the sequence is TGTGCCAGCTCCGACAGGGAATCCGACAATGAGCAGTTCTTC.